This T cell receptor (beta chain) emerged from a study of cytomegalovirus exposure and HLA in healthy donors. Use of 60 Vbeta and 13 Jbeta primers characterized the PCR. Measured with immunoSEQ multiplex PCR; TCRdb has only the in-frame clones, and not every one. This sample carries about 160,000 clones, approximately 80% of them seen once, and the ten largest clones take around 5.8%. Study results and caveats: Being productive about 90% or about 30% of the time was typical of most TCR beta V segments in an earlier analysis. When a later analysis was performed, an Asian-associated ancestry cluster reportedly had fewer N-insertions than the roughly 690-donor mean.

CDR1 and CDR2 (germline): MDHEN, SYDVKM. There are 15 residues in the CDR3. The J segment lost 3 bases and the V segment lost 7 bases, leaving 9 bases of the junction unmatched. This clone was observed a single time. Its antigen is unidentified. The TCR was taken from a male donor in good health and CMV-seropositive. This chain joins TRBV28 and TRBJ2-1; 7 bases are a match to TRBD2. Sequences were obtained from PBMCs. CDR3 in DNA: TGTGCCAGCACGTTGACTAGCTCAGACTACAATGAGCAGTTCTTC. This gives the protein CASTLTSSDYNEQFF. Supplemented by reference TRBV28 and TRBJ2-1, the full variable domain reads DVKVTQSSRYLVKRTGEKVFLECVQDMDHENMFWYRQDPGLGLRLIYFSYDVKMKEKGDIPEGYSVSREKKERFSLILESASTNQTSMYLCASTLTSSDYNEQFFGPGTRLTVL.